A single sample is the source of the 23 T cell receptor beta chains below, sequenced in a study of immune evolution from preneoplasia to lung adenocarcinoma. Clones were read by immunoSEQ multiplex PCR, and TCRdb kept only the in-frame ones, dropping some. The sample includes 10,000 or so clones, 77% of them seen just once. The sample comprised FFPE lung adenocarcinoma in situ tissue. The receptors stem from a person between 55 and 80 years old with lung adenocarcinoma.

V and J are TRBV7-2 and TRBJ2-3, with TRBD2 matching 7 bases. There are 14 residues in the CDR3. Losses at the gene ends were 2 bases for V and 4 bases for J; bases not matched to a gene: 3. Per germline, CDR1 SGHTA and CDR2 FQGNSA. The CDR3 bases are TGTGCCAGCAGCTTATCTGCGGGGGCAGATACGCAGTATTTT. It specifies CASSLSAGADTQYF.

This chain joins TRBV7-2 and TRBJ1-4; tentatively, D is TRBD1 (6 bases). CDR3 length equals 16 residues. CDR1 and CDR2 from the germline V gene are SGHTA and FQGNSA. Deletions cut 6 bases from V and 0 bases from J, with 14 bases between. The CDR3 is CASRAVGGATNEKLFF. CDR3 bases: TGTGCCAGCAGGGCGGTGGGGGGCGCAACTAATGAAAAACTGTTTTTT. Supplemented by reference TRBV7-2 and TRBJ1-4, the full variable domain reads GAGVSQSPSNKVTEKGKDVELRCDPISGHTALYWYRQSLGQGLEFLIYFQGNSAPDKSGLPSDRFSAERTGGSVSTLTIQRTQQEDSAVYLCASRAVGGATNEKLFFGSGTQLSVL.

The chain employs TRBV5-1 and TRBJ1-4, with 8 bases lining up with TRBD1. The V segment lost 3 bases and the J segment 12 bases; nucleotides outside the gene matches: 10. Germline V lookup: CDR1 SGHRS, CDR2 YFSETQ. This CDR3 spans 14 amino acids. The CDR3 DNA follows: TGCGCCAGCAGCTCGGGACAGGTTGGGGCGGAACTGTTTTTT. This translates into CASSSGQVGAELFF.

The rearrangement uses TRBV18 and TRBJ2-1, with D maybe TRBD1 (6 bases). V lost 2 bases to trimming and J lost 5 bases, with 10 bases between them. CDR1 is KGHSH, CDR2 LQKENI, per germline. This CDR3 spans 14 amino acids. The CDR3 sequence is CASSPAGADNEQFF. The CDR3 coding sequence is TGTGCCAGCTCACCAGCAGGGGCGGACAATGAGCAGTTCTTC.

This clone appeared once. This rearrangement joins TRBV7-2 to TRBJ2-5, with D possibly matching TRBD2 (7 bases). The CDR3 is 14 residues long. V dropped 7 bases and J dropped 7 bases, with 19 bases sitting between them. CDR1 and CDR2 (germline): SGHTA, FQGNSA. For the CDR3, the DNA is TGTGCCAGCACCCCGGGCGGGGGCCTAGGGACCCAGTACTTC. It codes for CASTPGGGLGTQYF.

The chain's CDR3 is CASSGLGDTEAFF. The DNA of the CDR3 is TGTGCCAGCAGCGGGCTTGGGGACACTGAAGCTTTCTTT. The rearrangement joins TRBV7-2 to TRBJ1-1; D ambiguous. Germline loops: CDR1 SGHTA, CDR2 FQGNSA. This CDR3 is built from 13 residues. V was trimmed by 5 bases and J by 3 bases, leaving 10 bases between them.

This clone was seen more than once but under ten times. This sequence joins TRBV19 and TRBJ1-2, with a tentative D call TRBD1 (6 bases). The CDR3 has 13 amino acids. Germline CDR1 is LNHDA and CDR2 is SQIVND (reference sequence). Trimming removed 6 bases at V and 13 bases at J, with 21 bases between. The CDR3 here is CASRQGTTMGCTF. The CDR3 region has the DNA TGTGCCAGTAGACAGGGAACCACTATGGGATGCACCTTC.

This clone ranks as large. The CDR3 bases are TGTGCCAGCAGTGAAGAGGGGATCTATGGCTACACCTTC. It yields the protein CASSEEGIYGYTF. The genes are TRBV6-1 and TRBJ1-2, with D tentatively TRBD1 (5 bases). From germline, CDR1 is MNHNS and CDR2 SASEGT. Trimming pared 1 base from V and 4 bases from J, leaving 7 bases between. CDR3 length: 13 residues.

Only a few counts were recorded for this clone. The chain recombines TRBV14 with TRBJ1-1; D unclear. This CDR3 is 15 amino acids long. CDR1 is SGHDN and CDR2 is FVKESK in the germline V gene. Trimming pared 1 base from V and 5 bases from J, leaving 14 bases between. The CDR3 DNA sequence: TGTGCCAGCAGCCAAGGGTCGGACGGAACAACTGAAGCTTTCTTT. It yields the protein CASSQGSDGTTEAFF. The full variable domain, in which reference TRBV14 and TRBJ1-1 provide the parts outside the CDR3, is EAGVTQFPSHSVIEKGQTVTLRCDPISGHDNLYWYRRVMGKEIKFLLHFVKESKQDESGMPNNRFLAERTGGTYSTLKVQPAELEDSGVYFCASSQGSDGTTEAFFGQGTRLTVV.

The V and J genes are TRBV14 and TRBJ2-2; D could derive from TRBD1 or TRBD2 (5 bases each). The germline CDR1 and CDR2 sequences are SGHDN and FVKESK. Trimming cost V 6 bases and J 4 bases, with 12 bases left between them. This CDR3 has 14 amino acids. CDR3 DNA: TGTGCCAGCAGACGCCAGGGACCCACCGGGGAGCTGTTTTTT. Its protein product is CASRRQGPTGELFF.

This chain joins TRBV6-1 and TRBJ1-4; no definite D call. The CDR3 length is 13 residues. The V end lost 8 bases, the J end lost 8 bases, and 15 bases lay between the germline ends. Germline V gives CDR1 MNHNS, CDR2 SASEGT. For the CDR3, the DNA is TGTGCCAGCGGGGTGAGGGCAAGAGAAAAACTGTTTTTT. Its translation: CASGVRAREKLFF.

The J gene is TRBJ1-1, the V gene TRBV6-6; no reliable D call. With 2 bases removed from V and 5 bases from J, the gap between germline ends came to 6 bases. Germline V gene lookup returns CDR1 MNHNY and CDR2 SVGAGI (reference sequence). The CDR3 spans 12 residues. For the CDR3, the DNA is TGTGCCAGCAGTTACGTCGGGACTGAAGCTTTCTTT. It codes for CASSYVGTEAFF.

This clone has only one observation. The chain is built from TRBV7-6 and TRBJ1-2, with no clear D. CDR3 length: 13 residues. V lost 1 base and J lost 5, with 8 bases in between. The germline CDR1 and CDR2 sequences are SGHVS and FNYEAQ. DNA for the CDR3: TGTGCCAGCAGCTTAGAAGATCTGTATGGCTACACCTTC. Translated, it gives CASSLEDLYGYTF.

V is TRBV7-9 and J is TRBJ1-4; no reliable D call. The CDR3 spans 18 residues. V was clipped by 5 bases and J by 3 bases, with 22 bases between them. Germline V gene data show CDR1 as SEHNR and CDR2 as FQNEAQ (reference sequence). The CDR3 nucleotides are TGTGCCAGCAGCCCTGGTACCACCTCCGACCTCTCTAATGAAAAACTGTTTTTT. Translated: CASSPGTTSDLSNEKLFF.

This clone is categorized as medium-sized. V is TRBV11-2 and J is TRBJ2-1; 11 bases align to TRBD1. After removal of 2 bases from V and 3 bases from J, the junction contained 9 bases not matched to a gene. Per the germline V gene, CDR1 is SGHAT and CDR2 is FQNNGV. The CDR3 has 18 residues. The CDR3 loop is CASSLRRRDRGSYNEQFF. The CDR3 bases are TGTGCCAGCAGCTTACGAAGGCGGGACAGGGGGAGCTACAATGAGCAGTTCTTC.

This clone was observed a few times. V is TRBV6-1 and J is TRBJ2-6; no firm D call. V lost 1 base to trimming and J lost 4 bases, with 8 bases between them. This CDR3 comprises 15 residues. Germline CDR1 reads MNHNS; CDR2 reads SASEGT. This chain's CDR3 is CASSEGFSGANVLTF. Written as DNA, the CDR3 is TGTGCCAGCAGTGAAGGATTTTCCGGGGCCAACGTCCTGACTTTC.

V and J are TRBV5-1 and TRBJ2-5, with a possible D match to TRBD2 (5 bases). Germline CDR1 and CDR2: SGHRS and YFSETQ. The ends were cut back, 0 bases at V and 5 bases at J, with 11 bases in the middle. This CDR3 spans 14 amino acids. The CDR3 here is CASSLARRGETQYF. The CDR3 nucleotides are TGCGCCAGCAGCTTGGCGAGGAGAGGGGAGACCCAGTACTTC. Filled out from reference TRBV5-1 and TRBJ2-5, the complete variable domain reads KAGVTQTPRYLIKTRGQQVTLSCSPISGHRSVSWYQQTPGQGLQFLFEYFSETQRNKGNFPGRFSGRQFSNSRSEMNVSTLELGDSALYLCASSLARRGETQYFGPGTRLLVL.

This rearrangement joins TRBV9 to TRBJ2-1; D remains unclear. The germline V gene has CDR1 SGDLS and CDR2 YYNGEE. The V end was cut by 0 bases, the J end by 4 bases, with 11 bases between. The CDR3 is 15 residues long. Written as DNA, the CDR3 is TGTGCCAGCAGCGTAGGAGGACGCCAGTACAATGAGCAGTTCTTC. Protein product: CASSVGGRQYNEQFF.

CDR3 DNA sequence: TGTGCCAGTAGTAGAGGACAGCCGAGCAATCAGCCCCAGCATTTT. Its protein is CASSRGQPSNQPQHF. The V call is TRBV19, the J call TRBJ1-5; TRBD1 might be the D (6 bases). Trimming took 4 bases from V and 1 from J, leaving 11 bases between them. CDR1 and CDR2 from the germline V gene are LNHDA and SQIVND (reference sequence). The CDR3 is made up of 15 amino acids.

The rearrangement links TRBV28 to TRBJ1-1, with D possibly TRBD1 on 6 matching bases. The CDR3 sequence is 14 residues long. CDR1 MDHEN and CDR2 SYDVKM come from the germline V gene. With 6 bases removed from V and 6 bases from J, the gap between germline ends came to 17 bases. The CDR3 reads CASRLLQGASEAFF. CDR3 nucleotides: TGTGCCAGCAGACTCTTACAGGGTGCCTCTGAAGCTTTCTTT.

This chain uses TRBV6-1 with TRBJ1-2; perhaps TRBD1 as D (5 bases). V lost 10 bases to trimming and J lost 3 bases, with 15 bases between them. This CDR3 is 13 amino acids long. Germline CDR1 MNHNS, CDR2 SASEGT. The CDR3 region has the DNA TGTGCCATAGGACGGTTGGGGGACTATGGCTACACCTTC. Its translation is CAIGRLGDYGYTF.

This clone was seen only once. The chain carries TRBV5-6 and TRBJ1-1; 7 bases align to TRBD1. Trimming cost V 7 bases and J 5 bases; bases outside gene matches: 14. The germline V gene encodes CDR1 SGHDT and CDR2 YYEEEE. This CDR3 has 15 amino acids. The CDR3 spells CASASPRQGFTEAFF. DNA for the CDR3: TGTGCCAGCGCATCCCCCCGACAGGGTTTTACTGAAGCTTTCTTT. Full variable domain (outside the CDR3, taken from reference TRBV5-6 and TRBJ1-1): DAGVTQSPTHLIKTRGQQVTLRCSPKSGHDTVSWYQQALGQGPQFIFQYYEEEERQRGNFPDRFSGHQFPNYSSELNVNALLLGDSALYLCASASPRQGFTEAFFGQGTRLTVV.

The rearrangement uses TRBV4-1 and TRBJ2-5; TRBD2 aligns across 9 bases. This CDR3 has 18 residues. The V gene's germline CDR1 is MGHRA and CDR2 YSYEKL. Trimming took 0 bases from V and 2 from J; bases not matched to a gene: 10. The CDR3 protein is CASSQEEGGLAKQETQYF. The CDR3 nucleotides are TGCGCCAGCAGCCAAGAAGAAGGAGGACTAGCGAAACAAGAGACCCAGTACTTC.